The source of this T cell receptor beta chain is a study of vaccination and CD4 T cells after COVID-19. Study overall: The interval from dose two to post-vaccine sampling had a median of approximately 70 days, and it ranged from 14 to 241.

The germline V and J ends were trimmed by 3 bases and 7 bases, with 9 bases remaining between them. Per germline, CDR1 LGHDT and CDR2 YNNKEL (reference sequence). There are 12 residues in the CDR3. This sample's treatment: roughly nine-day PBMC culture with coronavirus spike peptide pools or control peptides (ViraFEST assay). Notes on this clonotype: Its target is unknown.

Cultured CD4+ T cell DNA was sequenced using the Oncomine TCR Beta short-read assay. The authors extracted genomic DNA from cultured CD4+ T cells. TCRdb called the PCR reads again in MiXCR, with one record for every CDR3 protein. Seen here are 20,000 or so distinct CDR3 sequences, more than 55% observed once, and the top ten hold roughly 10%. This chain uses TRBV3-1 with TRBJ1-2, with D unresolved. The sample was CD4+ T cells from blood, cultured in vitro. The sequence derives from a human donor who had recovered from COVID-19. The CDR3 DNA reads TGTGCCAGCAGCCAGAATGAGGGTGGCTACACCTTC. Its protein product is CASSQNEGGYTF. Full variable domain (rest looked up from reference TRBV3-1 and TRBJ1-2): DTAVSQTPKYLVTQMGNDKSIKCEQNLGHDTMYWYKQDSKKFLKIMFSYNNKELIINETVPNRFSPKSPDKAHLNLHINSLELGDSAVYFCASSQNEGGYTFGSGTRLTVV.